This entry lists 12 T cell receptor beta chains sequenced from one sample in a study of shared clonotypes between healthy human individuals. Some clones are missing from TCRdb's copy, which holds only in-frame ones; the method was immunoSEQ multiplex PCR. This sample yields fewer than 850,000 clones, of which around 90% are seen a single time; 30% to 40% belongs to the top ten. The sequenced material came from memory CD8+ T cells from PBMCs. Subset given: CD45RO+ cells pooled with CCR7-negative TemRA cells. Every receptor here comes from a man between 18 and 35 years old in good health. Some clones in this sample may be carry-over from other donors' samples.

Only a few counts were recorded for this clone. V usage is TRBV7-9 and J usage is TRBJ1-1; D is undetermined. The germline gives CDR1 SEHNR, CDR2 FQNEAQ (reference sequence). CDR3 length: 12 residues. V was pared by 4 bases and J by 4 bases, with 7 bases between. The CDR3 coding sequence is TGTGCCAGCAGCTCGTCACTCACTGAAGCTTTCTTT. This codes for CASSSSLTEAFF.

This chain connects TRBV7-9 to TRBJ2-2; D remains ambiguous. V shed 5 bases and J shed 13 bases, with 14 bases lying between them. This CDR3 comprises 12 residues. Germline lookup yields CDR1 SEHNR and CDR2 FQNEAQ (reference sequence). DNA of the CDR3: TGTGCCAGCAGCAGACATCCCAGTGTGCTGTTTTTT. This codes for CASSRHPSVLFF.

In its sample, this clone was seen once. The chain recombines TRBV6-5 with TRBJ2-7; D is undetermined. The CDR3 contains 11 residues. Germline lookup yields CDR1 MNHEY and CDR2 SVGAGI. Trimming cost V 5 bases and J 4 bases, with 6 bases left between them. CDR3 sequence reads: CASSGPYEQYF. The CDR3 nucleotides are TGTGCCAGCAGTGGGCCTTACGAGCAGTACTTC.

V and J are TRBV25-1 and TRBJ1-2; a possible D gene is TRBD1 (5 bases). V was shortened by 0 bases and J by 6 bases, with 11 bases between the two germline ends. Per germline, CDR1 MGHDK and CDR2 SYGVNS. CDR3 length: 14 amino acids. The CDR3 bases are TGTGCCAGCAGTGAATATCACCTAGGGGATGGCTACACCTTC. This gives the protein CASSEYHLGDGYTF.

This clone was picked up one time. The chain uses TRBV15 and TRBJ2-2, with 10 bases fitting TRBD2. Trimming cost V 8 bases and J 1 base; bases outside gene matches: 13. Germline V gene data show CDR1 as LNHNV and CDR2 as YYDKDF (reference sequence). The CDR3 is made up of 18 amino acids. The CDR3 coding sequence is TGTGCCACCCCCTGCCGGAGGACTAGCGGCCGGAACACCGGGGAGCTGTTTTTT. Translated: CATPCRRTSGRNTGELFF.

V gene TRBV6-1 combines with J gene TRBJ2-1; D is unresolved. The germline V and J ends were trimmed by 2 bases and 12 bases, with 29 bases remaining between them. Germline values: CDR1 MNHNS, CDR2 SASEGT. This CDR3 contains 18 residues. For the CDR3, the DNA is TGTGCCAGCAGTGAAAAGGATCAGAAGGTAATCCGGGTGTACTGGCAGTTCTTC. This encodes CASSEKDQKVIRVYWQFF.

CDR3 nucleotides: TGTGCCAGCAGCCTTGGGACCTCGGGCGAGCAGTACTTC. Protein: CASSLGTSGEQYF. This chain uses TRBV11-2 with TRBJ2-7, with D perhaps TRBD1 or TRBD2 (5 bases each). This CDR3 region has 13 residues. Germline V gene data show CDR1 as SGHAT and CDR2 as FQNNGV. Trimming left V 5 bases short and J 6 bases short, with 14 bases between. Full variable domain (remainder filled in from reference TRBV11-2 and TRBJ2-7): EAGVAQSPRYKIIEKRQSVAFWCNPISGHATLYWYQQILGQGPKLLIQFQNNGVVDDSQLPKDRFSAERLKGVDSTLKIQPAKLEDSAVYLCASSLGTSGEQYFGPGTRLTVT.

This chain uses TRBV10-2 with TRBJ2-1; 10 nucleotides line up with TRBD1. With V trimmed by 6 bases and J by 2 bases, 1 base remained unmatched. Germline lookup yields CDR1 WSHSY and CDR2 SAAADI. This CDR3 contains 14 residues. CDR3 in DNA: TGCGCCAGCAGGGGGACAGGGGCCTACAATGAGCAGTTCTTC. Translation: CASRGTGAYNEQFF.

The chain combines TRBV6-6 with TRBJ2-1; D is unresolved. The CDR3 sequence is 12 residues long. Germline CDR1 reads MNHNY; CDR2 reads SVGAGI (reference sequence). Trimming cost V 6 bases and J 7 bases, with 10 bases left between them. CDR3 protein: CASRNERNEQFF. CDR3 bases: TGTGCCAGCAGAAACGAGAGGAATGAGCAGTTCTTC.

V usage is TRBV6-5 and J usage is TRBJ2-1, with D perhaps TRBD1 or TRBD2 (5 bases each). V gave up 0 bases and J gave up 9 bases, with 9 bases separating them. Germline V gene sequence: CDR1 MNHEY, CDR2 SVGAGI. CDR3 length: 13 amino acids. The CDR3: CASSYSEGPEQFF. CDR3 coding DNA: TGTGCCAGCAGTTACTCCGAGGGGCCTGAGCAGTTCTTC.

The J gene is TRBJ1-4, the V gene TRBV5-4; D perhaps matches TRBD1 (5 bases). The germline CDR1 and CDR2 sequences are SGHNT and YYREEE (reference sequence). This CDR3 is built from 16 residues. V was shortened by 0 bases and J by 2 bases, with 11 bases between the two germline ends. CDR3 loop: CASSLAPPGTNEKLFF. CDR3 DNA sequence: TGTGCCAGCAGCTTGGCCCCGCCAGGGACTAATGAAAAACTGTTTTTT.

This sequence joins TRBV29-1 and TRBJ2-7; the D gene could be TRBD1 or TRBD2 (5 bases each). Germline CDR1 reads SQVTM; CDR2 reads ANQGSEA. CDR3 length equals 14 residues. Trimming took 6 bases from V and 4 from J, leaving 19 bases between them. The CDR3 loop is CSVEPGPRAYEQYF. The CDR3 DNA is TGCAGCGTAGAGCCGGGACCCAGGGCGTACGAGCAGTACTTC.